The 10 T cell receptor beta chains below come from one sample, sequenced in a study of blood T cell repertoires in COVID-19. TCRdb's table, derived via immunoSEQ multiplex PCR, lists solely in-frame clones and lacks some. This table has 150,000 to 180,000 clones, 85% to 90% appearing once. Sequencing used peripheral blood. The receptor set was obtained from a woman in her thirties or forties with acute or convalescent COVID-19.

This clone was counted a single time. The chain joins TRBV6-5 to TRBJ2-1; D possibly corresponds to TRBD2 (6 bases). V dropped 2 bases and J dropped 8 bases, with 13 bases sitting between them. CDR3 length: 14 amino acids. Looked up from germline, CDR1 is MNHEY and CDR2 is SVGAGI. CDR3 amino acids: CASSYRLDAHEQFF. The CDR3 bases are TGTGCCAGCAGTTACCGACTAGACGCCCATGAGCAGTTCTTC.

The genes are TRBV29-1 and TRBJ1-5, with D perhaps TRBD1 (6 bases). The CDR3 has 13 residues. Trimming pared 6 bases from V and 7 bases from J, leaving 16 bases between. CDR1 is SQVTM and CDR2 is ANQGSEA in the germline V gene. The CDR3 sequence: CSVSGGHEQPQHF. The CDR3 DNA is TGCAGCGTCAGTGGGGGACACGAGCAGCCCCAGCATTTT.

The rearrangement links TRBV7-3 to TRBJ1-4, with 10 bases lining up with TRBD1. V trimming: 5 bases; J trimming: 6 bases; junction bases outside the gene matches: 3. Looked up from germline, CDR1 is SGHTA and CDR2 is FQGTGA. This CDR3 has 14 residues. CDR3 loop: CASSATGGDEKLFF. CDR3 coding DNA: TGTGCCAGCAGCGCGACAGGGGGCGATGAAAAACTGTTTTTT.

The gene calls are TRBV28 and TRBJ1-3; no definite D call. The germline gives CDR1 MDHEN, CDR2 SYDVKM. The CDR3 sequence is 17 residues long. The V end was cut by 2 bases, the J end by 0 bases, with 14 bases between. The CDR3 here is CASSLIGSLYSGNTIYF. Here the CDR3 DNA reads TGTGCCAGCAGTTTAATTGGGAGTCTCTACTCTGGAAACACCATATATTTT.

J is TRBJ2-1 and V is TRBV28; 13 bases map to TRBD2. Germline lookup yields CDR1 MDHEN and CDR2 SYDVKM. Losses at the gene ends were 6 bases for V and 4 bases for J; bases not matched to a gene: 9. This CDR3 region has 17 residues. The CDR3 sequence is CASSSFKGLAGYNEQFF. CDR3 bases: TGTGCCAGCAGCAGTTTTAAGGGACTAGCGGGGTACAATGAGCAGTTCTTC.

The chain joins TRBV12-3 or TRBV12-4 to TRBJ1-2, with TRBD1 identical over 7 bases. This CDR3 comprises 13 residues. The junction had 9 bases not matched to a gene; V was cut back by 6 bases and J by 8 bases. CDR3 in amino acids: CASSHLDRAGYTF. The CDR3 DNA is TGTGCCAGCAGCCATCTCGACAGGGCGGGCTACACCTTC.

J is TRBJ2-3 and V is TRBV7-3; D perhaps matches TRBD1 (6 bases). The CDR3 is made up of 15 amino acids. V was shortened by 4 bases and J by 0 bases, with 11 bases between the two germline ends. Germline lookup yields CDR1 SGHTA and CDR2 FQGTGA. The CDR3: CASSSYRASTDTQYF. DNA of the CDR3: TGTGCCAGCAGCTCGTACAGGGCTAGCACAGATACGCAGTATTTT.

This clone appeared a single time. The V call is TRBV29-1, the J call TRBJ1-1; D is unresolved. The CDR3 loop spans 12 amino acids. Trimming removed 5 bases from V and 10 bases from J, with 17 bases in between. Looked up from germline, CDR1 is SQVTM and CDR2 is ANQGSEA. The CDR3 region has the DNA TGCAGCGTTAAGGACGGGAATTTTTTAGCTTTCTTT. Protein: CSVKDGNFLAFF.

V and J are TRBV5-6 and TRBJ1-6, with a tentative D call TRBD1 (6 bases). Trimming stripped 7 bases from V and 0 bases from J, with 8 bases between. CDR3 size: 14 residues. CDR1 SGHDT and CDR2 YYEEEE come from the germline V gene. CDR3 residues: CASVQGSYNSPLHF. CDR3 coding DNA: TGTGCCAGCGTACAGGGCTCCTATAATTCACCCCTCCACTTT.

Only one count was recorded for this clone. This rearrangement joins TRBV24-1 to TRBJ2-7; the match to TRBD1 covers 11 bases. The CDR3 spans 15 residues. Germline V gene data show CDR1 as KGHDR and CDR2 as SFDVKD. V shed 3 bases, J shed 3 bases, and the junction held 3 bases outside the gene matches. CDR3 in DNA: TGTGCCACCAGTGATCCCGGGACAGGGGGCTACGAGCAGTACTTC. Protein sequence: CATSDPGTGGYEQYF.